This T cell receptor (beta chain) emerged from a study of T cell responses to AZD1222 COVID-19 vaccine. Study-level information: Second doses at about 4 or about 12 weeks were pooled. Study-level results: There were mostly white British donors and more females than males, and clonal diversity was possibly underestimated. Two doses of AZD1222 preceded a rise in Spike-specific TCR breadth and depth. Researchers took repertoire samples only after the peak T cell response had come.

Some clones are missing from TCRdb's copy, which holds only in-frame ones; the method was immunoSEQ multiplex PCR. The sample records tens of thousands of clones, over 75% being singletons. Remarks on this clone: Its cognate antigen is unknown.

The CDR3 spans 13 residues. Germline lookup yields CDR1 LNHDA and CDR2 SQIVND (reference sequence). Trimming took 4 bases from V and 0 from J, leaving 7 bases between them. The sequencing here drew on peripheral blood, taken on day 0 of AZD1222 vaccination. V usage is TRBV19 and J usage is TRBJ2-7; TRBD2 is a possible D gene (5 bases). The sequence came from an adult in good health. CDR3 protein: CASSRSGSYEQYF. In nucleotides, the CDR3 is TGTGCCAGTAGTAGGAGCGGCTCCTACGAGCAGTACTTC.